A single sample gave rise to the 21 T cell receptor beta chains below, sequenced in a study of blood T cells in healthy people across ages. Next came a second PCR, run for roughly 6 to 11 cycles, which used a sample-barcoded 5' primer along with a J-beta primer mix. From the 5' RACE reads, TCRdb called clonotypes with MiXCR, one entry per CDR3 protein. The sample carries over 1,200,000 distinct CDR3 sequences, approximately 59% recorded once. What was sequenced was blood. The receptors come from a man aged 18 to 30 in good health.

This clonotype was counted between two and nine times. The V and J genes are TRBV25-1 and TRBJ1-6; D gene ambiguous. The germline V gene has CDR1 MGHDK and CDR2 SYGVNS. V was clipped by 1 base and J by 8 bases, with 12 bases between them. CDR3 size: 15 residues. As DNA, the CDR3 is TGTGCCAGCAGTGAATCAGCGGGCGGCGATTCACCCCTCCACTTT. Its translation is CASSESAGGDSPLHF.

This clonotype has just a few counts. The chain carries TRBV4-1 and TRBJ2-1; D not certain. The CDR3 runs 15 residues. Deletions cut 1 base from V and 6 bases from J, with 13 bases between. Germline assignment: CDR1 MGHRA and CDR2 YSYEKL. DNA of the CDR3: TGCGCCAGCAGCCAAGCGAGCCCCCCTGCCAATGAGCAGTTCTTC. This translates into CASSQASPPANEQFF.

This chain joins TRBV20-1 and TRBJ2-5; 15 nucleotides match TRBD2. CDR3 size: 15 residues. The J segment lost 4 bases and the V segment lost 7 bases, leaving 7 bases of the junction unmatched. In germline, CDR1 is DFQATT, CDR2 SNEGSKA (reference sequence). The CDR3 loop reads CSGGLAGGSVETQYF. As DNA, the CDR3 is TGCAGTGGGGGACTAGCGGGGGGATCGGTAGAGACCCAGTACTTC.

This clonotype was detected a few times. V usage is TRBV29-1 and J usage is TRBJ1-2; 7 nucleotides align to TRBD1. Germline V gene sequence: CDR1 SQVTM, CDR2 ANQGSEA. Trimming cost V 4 bases and J 6 bases; bases outside gene matches: 2. This CDR3 has 11 residues. CDR3 loop: CSVGQGDGYTF. The CDR3 DNA reads TGCAGCGTTGGACAGGGTGATGGCTACACCTTC.

This sequence joins TRBV20-1 and TRBJ2-1; perhaps D is TRBD1 or TRBD2 (5 bases each). The CDR3 runs to 14 residues. Germline V gene lookup returns CDR1 DFQATT and CDR2 SNEGSKA (reference sequence). Trimming took off 0 bases at V and 10 bases at J, with 16 bases between the two ends. This chain's CDR3 is CSARDLDRWDEQFF. The CDR3 DNA reads TGCAGTGCTAGAGATCTTGATCGCTGGGACGAGCAGTTCTTC.

The chain couples TRBV6-2 or TRBV6-3 to TRBJ2-1, with D unresolved. The CDR3 has 15 residues. CDR1 and CDR2 from the germline V gene are MNHEY and SVGEGT. The V and J ends lost 0 bases and 4 bases respectively, with 10 bases between them. The CDR3 DNA reads TGTGCCAGCAGTTACTCTTCAGGAAATTACAATGAGCAGTTCTTC. This translates into CASSYSSGNYNEQFF.

Here the CDR3 reads CSARDAGMGNYEQYF. Here the CDR3 DNA reads TGCAGTGCTAGAGATGCAGGGATGGGAAACTACGAGCAGTACTTC. This rearrangement joins TRBV20-1 to TRBJ2-7, with D maybe TRBD1 (5 bases). CDR1 and CDR2 from the germline V gene are DFQATT and SNEGSKA (reference sequence). The CDR3 runs 15 residues. The V gene lost 0 bases and the J gene lost 3 bases, with 15 bases spanning the gap.

The sample holds a few counts of this clonotype. The chain carries TRBV12-3 or TRBV12-4 and TRBJ2-5, with D possibly matching TRBD1 (6 bases). This CDR3 is built from 14 residues. V was shortened by 5 bases and J by 5 bases, with 15 bases between the two germline ends. The CDR3 reads CASSLTGHGETQYF. The CDR3 DNA is TGTGCCAGCAGTCTTACAGGGCACGGGGAGACCCAGTACTTC.

The chain combines TRBV11-2 with TRBJ2-5; D is possibly TRBD1 (6 bases). The J call is uncertain, as TRBJ2-7 better fits the DNA end. The germline gives CDR1 SGHAT, CDR2 FQNNGV. CDR3 size: 14 residues. The CDR3 region is CASSLPGANYEQYF. The CDR3 DNA reads TGTGCCAGCAGCTTACCAGGGGCTAACTACGAGCAGTACTTC.

About this clonotype: The junction differs from germline at one of its ends, possibly a read error. The chain combines TRBV18 with TRBJ2-1; 11 bases match TRBD1. Germline V lookup: CDR1 KGHSH, CDR2 LQKENI. The length of the CDR3 is 17 residues. The CDR3 sequence: CASSVRGQGVPYNEQFF. Here the CDR3 DNA reads TGCGCCAGCTCAGTCCGGGGACAGGGGGTCCCCTACAATGAGCAGTTCTTC.

This clonotype appeared once. The chain recombines TRBV6-2 or TRBV6-3 with TRBJ2-5, with TRBD2 identical over 9 bases. Trimming took 5 bases from V and 4 from J; bases not matched to a gene: 11. Looked up from germline, CDR1 is MNHEY and CDR2 is SVGEGT. The CDR3 length is 16 residues. The CDR3 sequence is CASSNLAGAQGETQYF. CDR3 DNA sequence: TGTGCCAGCAGTAACTTAGCGGGGGCCCAGGGAGAGACCCAGTACTTC.

This clonotype has only one observation. The chain combines TRBV20-1 with TRBJ1-1; D gene ambiguous. The CDR3 length is 13 residues. Germline V gene lookup returns CDR1 DFQATT and CDR2 SNEGSKA (reference sequence). Trimming left V 6 bases short and J 2 bases short, with 13 bases between. The CDR3 protein is CSAKLRANTEAFF. The CDR3 bases are TGCAGTGCCAAGCTGCGAGCCAACACTGAAGCTTTCTTT.

The gene calls are TRBV6-5 and TRBJ1-4; D is undetermined. Between the trimmed V and J ends, which lost 2 bases and 6 bases, there was a span of 10 bases. Looked up from germline, CDR1 is MNHEY and CDR2 is SVGAGI. This CDR3 comprises 14 residues. CDR3 nucleotide sequence: TGTGCCAGCAGTTACGGTCCGCACGATGAAAAACTGTTTTTT. This encodes CASSYGPHDEKLFF.

The rearrangement links TRBV20-1 to TRBJ2-7; TRBD2 might be the D (6 bases). The CDR3 has 13 residues. The V end was cut by 4 bases, the J end by 6 bases, with 16 bases between. The germline V gene has CDR1 DFQATT and CDR2 SNEGSKA (reference sequence). This chain's CDR3 is CSATWGVGGEQYF. The CDR3 nucleotides read TGCAGTGCTACTTGGGGAGTGGGAGGCGAGCAGTACTTC.

This clonotype came up once. The CDR3 coding sequence is TGTGCCAGCAGCTCACAGGCGGAAGGGCCCTACGAGCAGTACTTC. Translated, it gives CASSSQAEGPYEQYF. V usage is TRBV7-2 and J usage is TRBJ2-7, with D possibly matching TRBD1 (5 bases). The CDR3 runs 15 residues. V was trimmed by 4 bases and J by 2 bases, leaving 15 bases between them. Germline lookup yields CDR1 SGHTA and CDR2 FQGNSA.

This chain joins TRBV7-8 and TRBJ1-2, with D possibly TRBD1 on 5 matching bases. This CDR3 is built from 14 residues. Trimming cost V 3 bases and J 8 bases, with 16 bases left between them. Germline V lookup: CDR1 SGHVS, CDR2 FQNEAQ. CDR3 in amino acids: CASSLSPGAGGYTF. The CDR3 nucleotides read TGTGCCAGCAGCTTGAGTCCCGGGGCAGGCGGCTACACCTTC.

The chain joins TRBV6-5 to TRBJ2-7, with a tentative D call TRBD1 (6 bases). V was clipped by 6 bases and J by 5 bases, with 11 bases between them. CDR3 length equals 12 residues. Germline CDR1 reads MNHEY; CDR2 reads SVGAGI. The CDR3 here is CASRTHRDEQYF. Written as DNA, the CDR3 is TGTGCCAGCAGGACCCACAGGGACGAGCAGTACTTC.

V is TRBV6-2 or TRBV6-3 and J is TRBJ1-6; 11 bases map to TRBD1. Germline V gene data show CDR1 as MNHEY and CDR2 as SVGEGT. CDR3 length: 16 residues. Losses at the gene ends were 8 bases for V and 6 bases for J; bases not matched to a gene: 9. DNA of the CDR3: TGTGCCAGCCGGAGCCCGGGACAGGGGGTTAATTCACCCCTCCACTTT. It codes for CASRSPGQGVNSPLHF.

The genes are TRBV13 and TRBJ2-5; the D call may be TRBD1 or TRBD2 (6 bases each). The J call is in doubt because the DNA end fits TRBJ2-7 better. This CDR3 is built from 16 residues. Looked up from germline, CDR1 is PRHDT and CDR2 is FYEKMQ (reference sequence). DNA of the CDR3: TGTGCCAGCAGCTCCGCGGGACGGGACACCTTCTACGAGCAGTACTTC. As protein: CASSSAGRDTFYEQYF.

The J gene is TRBJ2-7, the V gene TRBV4-2; D possibly corresponds to TRBD1 (5 bases). Trimming removed 0 bases from V and 6 bases from J, with 9 bases in between. CDR1 and CDR2 (germline): LGHNA, YNFKEQ. The CDR3 consists of 13 residues. CDR3 residues: CASSQDGAAEQYF. The CDR3, as DNA: TGTGCCAGCAGCCAAGATGGGGCGGCCGAGCAGTACTTC.

The chain employs TRBV6-2 or TRBV6-3 and TRBJ1-4; the D gene is possibly TRBD1 (6 bases). The CDR3 loop spans 16 amino acids. CDR1 is MNHEY, CDR2 SVGEGT, per germline. Trimming pared 6 bases from V and 0 bases from J, leaving 14 bases between. This CDR3 is CASRSPGAATNEKLFF. The DNA of the CDR3 is TGTGCCAGCAGGTCGCCGGGGGCTGCAACTAATGAAAAACTGTTTTTT.